The sequence of this TCR delta chain was determined in a study of DNA immune sequencing with unique molecular identifiers (dated by TCRdb to between 2020 and 2021). Some background on the complete study: Immunomagnetic cell separation was used to enrich gammadelta T cells from buffy coats, and the genomic DNA of the enriched gammadelta T cells was then sequenced. gammadelta T cells were enriched from PBMC of approximately 11 healthy individuals by fluorescence-activated cell sorting. To compare enriched with non-enriched material, about 100 ng of enriched gammadelta T-cell DNA and 0.8 to 1 ug of non-enriched PBMC DNA were sequenced. An ultrasensitive DNA-based TRD repertoire sequencing method using PCR-introduced unique molecular identifiers was developed and validated in the study. The method was validated on synthetic reference molecules and on blood samples from healthy individuals. All donors were healthy individuals, and some ten of the donors were profiled using sorted gammadelta T cells from peripheral blood.

On the study overall, not on this receptor specifically: Variation in TRD repertoire diversity was observed between healthy donors, with several donors found to be highly oligoclonal, in that the top 5 clonotypes exceeded half of productive molecules. TRDV2 paired with TRDJ1 was the most common TRD rearrangement among clonotypes in healthy donors. Novel TRD sequences not targeted by the primers cannot be detected by the primer-based approach.

Libraries were built with multiplex PCR. A 32-plex assay with primers for all 8 TRDV and 4 TRDJ genes covering the CDR3 was used to amplify genomic DNA. A 12-nucleotide UMI was introduced during 3 barcoding PCR cycles, after which a second PCR was performed with Illumina adapter primers. Libraries were purified with AMPure XP beads and quality-checked on a Fragment Analyzer with the HS NGS Fragment kit. The sequencing was run with an Illumina MiniSeq mid-output kit, including 20% PhiX, and 150 cycles of paired-end reads. The source study handled its data this way. MIGEC version 1.2.9 was used to process the reads, grouping reads by UMI and building error-corrected consensus sequences. For post-processing, modified scripts from VDJtools version 1.2.1 were used together with the tcR R package. TCRdb recomputed clones from the public reads with CATT; identical DNA rows were then combined. The V and J calls and clone size come from TCRdb's table, not from the authors' own analysis. The sample table contains approximately 2,100 delta-chain clones; only one count was recorded for over 9.5% of them. Over 50% of the sample is in the top ten clones.

As encoded in the germline V gene, CDR1 is GEAIGNYY while CDR2 is EKD. V ends up 1 base short and J 0 bases short, with an unmatched junction base count of 8. The CDR3 covers 18 residues, taking in both the cysteine and the phenylalanine. CDR3 DNA only is kept here, 54 bases in frame from base 1. This clone is labeled medium-sized (0.01 to 0.1%). Its specific antigen is unknown. No much larger clonotype is one base removed from it; base qualities were not supplied. This sequence uses TRDV2 and TRDJ2; 9 bases in the junction line up with TRDD3. Sequenced: gamma-delta T cells enriched from blood buffy coat, or unenriched PBMCs (not recorded which). The TCR was taken from a human donor in good health. The CDR3 region reads CACDTLTGGHALTAQLFF. The bases read TGTGCCTGTGACACTCTTACTGGGGGACACGCTTTGACAGCACAACTCTTCTTT.